This section outlines one TCR beta chain sequence together with its context. Its antigen is undetermined. The germline gene is not matched at one end of the junction; a read error may be the cause. Untouched CD4+ T cells were bead-isolated from PBMC at 95% to 98% purity. The method was immunoSEQ multiplex PCR; TCRdb's version includes in-frame clones alone and lacks a portion of them. The sample consists of approximately 110,000 clones, over 90% of them appearing once. This sample stems from a study of T cell repertoires and HLA-DP antigens. Overall study context: DNA input averaged 218.4 ng in sorted CD137+CD4+ and about 1,300 ng in pre-culture CD4+.

Whole-study findings and limits: The CD4+ repertoire was not split into naive and memory.

Specimen: CD4+ T cells from PBMCs. This clonotype was sampled from a woman aged 18 to 35 in good health and CMV-seronegative.

The CDR3 DNA follows: TGTGCTAGCAGCCCAGGACTGAAAAACACAGATACGCAGTATTTT. It codes for CASSPGLKNTDTQYF. The chain links TRBV7-7 to TRBJ2-3; weak D call: TRBD2 (5 bases). Germline V gives CDR1 SSHAT, CDR2 FNYEAQ (reference sequence). The CDR3 length is 15 residues.